The 5 T cell receptor beta chains presented below share a single source sample, sequenced in a study of identical twins. MiXCR, run by TCRdb on the 5' RACE reads, gives a single entry per CDR3 protein. This table holds some 630,000 distinct CDR3 sequences, 7.1% found once. These data also formed part of another study, on yellow fever vaccine responses in identical twins.

Sequenced: PBMCs. These receptors all stem from a woman aged 18 to 35 in good health.

A few counts support this clonotype. The chain joins TRBV11-2 to TRBJ2-1, with 10 bases fitting TRBD2. V was pared by 4 bases and J by 8 bases, with 5 bases of the junction left unmatched. The CDR3 contains 14 residues. Per the germline V gene, CDR1 is SGHAT and CDR2 is FQNNGV. CDR3 nucleotide sequence: TGTGCCAGCAGCTATAGCGGGAGGCCCGATGAGCAGTTCTTC. Protein product: CASSYSGRPDEQFF.

V and J are TRBV3-1 and TRBJ1-5, with 7 bases lining up with TRBD1. Trimming cost V 3 bases and J 6 bases; bases outside gene matches: 5. The CDR3 totals 14 residues. Per germline, CDR1 LGHDT and CDR2 YNNKEL (reference sequence). Here the CDR3 reads CASSQDRIRQPQHF. For the CDR3, the DNA is TGTGCCAGCAGCCAGGACAGGATTCGTCAGCCCCAGCATTTT.

The sample holds many counts of this clonotype. The rearrangement joins TRBV29-1 to TRBJ2-1, with D perhaps given as TRBD1 or TRBD2 (5 bases each). The CDR3 covers 8 residues. Germline CDR1 reads SQVTM; CDR2 reads ANQGSEA. Between the trimmed V and J ends, which lost 6 bases and 15 bases, there was a span of 9 bases. This CDR3 reads CSVPGTFF. The CDR3 region has the DNA TGCAGCGTCCCCGGGACGTTCTTC.

This clonotype has more than one count but fewer than ten. The CDR3 loop is CAIRGGTENQPQHF. As DNA, the CDR3 is TGTGCCATCAGGGGAGGGACAGAAAATCAGCCCCAGCATTTT. J is TRBJ1-5 and V is TRBV10-3, with 7 bases lining up with TRBD1. Losses at the gene ends were 6 bases for V and 4 bases for J; bases not matched to a gene: 6. CDR1 is ENHRY and CDR2 is SYGVKD in the germline V gene. This CDR3 has 14 residues.

The chain has TRBV25-1 and TRBJ2-1; no firm D call. V was cut by 10 bases and J by 0 bases, with 10 bases left in between. This CDR3 is built from 13 residues. The germline gives CDR1 MGHDK, CDR2 SYGVNS. DNA for the CDR3: TGTGCCACTGCGTATAGCTCCTACAATGAGCAGTTCTTC. Translating gives CATAYSSYNEQFF.